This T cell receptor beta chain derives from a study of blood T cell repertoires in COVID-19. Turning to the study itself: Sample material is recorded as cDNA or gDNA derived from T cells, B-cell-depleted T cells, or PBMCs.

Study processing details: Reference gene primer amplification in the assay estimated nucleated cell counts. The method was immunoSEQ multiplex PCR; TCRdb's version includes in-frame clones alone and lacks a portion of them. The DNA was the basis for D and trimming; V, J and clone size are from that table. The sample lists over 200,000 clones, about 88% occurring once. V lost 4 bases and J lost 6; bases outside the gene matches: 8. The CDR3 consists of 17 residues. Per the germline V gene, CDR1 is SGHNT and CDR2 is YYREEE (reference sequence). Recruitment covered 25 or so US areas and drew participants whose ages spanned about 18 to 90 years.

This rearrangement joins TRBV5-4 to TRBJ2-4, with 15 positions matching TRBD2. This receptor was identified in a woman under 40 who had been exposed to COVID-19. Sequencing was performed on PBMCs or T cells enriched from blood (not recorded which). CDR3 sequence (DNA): TGTGCCAGCAGCCCAGGACTAGCGGGGGGGGTTGGAAACATTCAGTACTTC. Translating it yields CASSPGLAGGVGNIQYF.